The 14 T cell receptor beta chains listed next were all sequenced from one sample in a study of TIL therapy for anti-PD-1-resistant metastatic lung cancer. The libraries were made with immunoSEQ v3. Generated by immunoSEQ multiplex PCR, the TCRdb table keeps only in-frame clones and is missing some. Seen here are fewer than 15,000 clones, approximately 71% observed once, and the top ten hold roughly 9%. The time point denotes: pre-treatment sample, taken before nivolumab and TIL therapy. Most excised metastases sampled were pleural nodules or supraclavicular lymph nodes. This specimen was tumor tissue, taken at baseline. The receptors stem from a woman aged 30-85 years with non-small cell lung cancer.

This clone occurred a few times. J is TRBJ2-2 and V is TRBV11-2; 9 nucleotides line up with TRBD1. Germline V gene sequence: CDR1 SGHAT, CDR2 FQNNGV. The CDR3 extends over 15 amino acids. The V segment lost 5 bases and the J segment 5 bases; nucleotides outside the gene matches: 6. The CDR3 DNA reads TGTGCCAGCAGCCTCACAGGGGGCGGAACCGGGGAGCTGTTTTTT. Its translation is CASSLTGGGTGELFF.

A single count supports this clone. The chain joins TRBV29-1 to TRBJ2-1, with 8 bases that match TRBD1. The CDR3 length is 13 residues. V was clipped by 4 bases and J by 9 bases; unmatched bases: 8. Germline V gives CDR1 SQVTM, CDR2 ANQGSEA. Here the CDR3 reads CSVGPGQAGEQFF. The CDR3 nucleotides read TGCAGCGTTGGACCGGGACAGGCGGGTGAGCAGTTCTTC.

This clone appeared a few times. Here the CDR3 DNA reads TGTGCCAGCTCACCCCCGAGGGAAAAATCAGCTGAAGCTTTCTTT. Translated: CASSPPREKSAEAFF. This chain joins TRBV18 and TRBJ1-1; no definite D call. V lost 3 bases and J 6 bases, leaving 17 bases between the germline ends. The CDR3 runs 15 residues. CDR1 and CDR2 from the germline V gene are KGHSH and LQKENI.

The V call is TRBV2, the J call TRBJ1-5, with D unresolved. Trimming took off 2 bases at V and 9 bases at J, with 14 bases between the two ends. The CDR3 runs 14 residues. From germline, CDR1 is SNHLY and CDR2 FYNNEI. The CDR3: CASSERASNWPQHF. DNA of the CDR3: TGTGCCAGCAGTGAAAGGGCCAGCAATTGGCCCCAGCATTTT.

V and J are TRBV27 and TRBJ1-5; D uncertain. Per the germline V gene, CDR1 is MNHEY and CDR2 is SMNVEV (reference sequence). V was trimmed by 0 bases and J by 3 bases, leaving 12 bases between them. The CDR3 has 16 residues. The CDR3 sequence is CASSLSAGSLNQPQHF. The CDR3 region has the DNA TGTGCCAGCAGTTTATCGGCAGGATCGCTCAATCAGCCCCAGCATTTT.

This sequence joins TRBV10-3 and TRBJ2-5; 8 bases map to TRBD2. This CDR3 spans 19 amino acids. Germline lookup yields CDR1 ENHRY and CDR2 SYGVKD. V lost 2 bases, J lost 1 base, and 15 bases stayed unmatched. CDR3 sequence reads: CAISENLVPGGDRQETQYF. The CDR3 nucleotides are TGTGCCATCAGTGAGAACCTAGTTCCGGGAGGGGACCGCCAAGAGACCCAGTACTTC.

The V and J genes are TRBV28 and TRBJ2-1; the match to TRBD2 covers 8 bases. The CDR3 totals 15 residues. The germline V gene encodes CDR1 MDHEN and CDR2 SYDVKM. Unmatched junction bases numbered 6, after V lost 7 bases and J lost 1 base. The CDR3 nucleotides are TGTGCCAGCATGGAAAGCGGGAGTTCCTACAATGAGCAGTTCTTC. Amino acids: CASMESGSSYNEQFF.

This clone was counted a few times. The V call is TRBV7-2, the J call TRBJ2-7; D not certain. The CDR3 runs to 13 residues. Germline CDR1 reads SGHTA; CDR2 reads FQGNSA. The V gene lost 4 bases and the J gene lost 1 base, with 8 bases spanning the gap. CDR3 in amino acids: CASSSLSSYEQYF. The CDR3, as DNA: TGTGCCAGCAGCTCGTTGTCTTCCTACGAGCAGTACTTC.

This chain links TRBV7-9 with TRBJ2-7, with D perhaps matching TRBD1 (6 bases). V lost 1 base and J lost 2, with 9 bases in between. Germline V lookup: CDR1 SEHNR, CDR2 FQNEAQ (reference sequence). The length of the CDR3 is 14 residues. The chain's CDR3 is CASSLGTATYEQYF. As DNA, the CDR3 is TGTGCCAGCAGCTTAGGGACAGCTACCTACGAGCAGTACTTC. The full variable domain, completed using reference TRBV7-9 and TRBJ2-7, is DTGVSQNPRHKITKRGQNVTFRCDPISEHNRLYWYRQTLGQGPEFLTYFQNEAQLEKSRLLSDRFSAERPKGSFSTLEIQRTEQGDSAMYLCASSLGTATYEQYFGPGTRLTVT.

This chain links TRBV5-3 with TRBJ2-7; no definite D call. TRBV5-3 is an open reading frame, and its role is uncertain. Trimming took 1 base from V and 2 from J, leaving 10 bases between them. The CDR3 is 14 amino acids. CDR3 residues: CARSLYPYPYEQYF. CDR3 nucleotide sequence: TGTGCCAGAAGCTTGTACCCCTATCCCTACGAGCAGTACTTC.

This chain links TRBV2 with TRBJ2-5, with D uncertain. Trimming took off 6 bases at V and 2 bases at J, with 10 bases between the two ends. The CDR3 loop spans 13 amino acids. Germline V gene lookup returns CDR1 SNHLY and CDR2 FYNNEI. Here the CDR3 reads CASRDGFQETQYF. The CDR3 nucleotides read TGTGCCAGCAGGGACGGATTTCAAGAGACCCAGTACTTC.

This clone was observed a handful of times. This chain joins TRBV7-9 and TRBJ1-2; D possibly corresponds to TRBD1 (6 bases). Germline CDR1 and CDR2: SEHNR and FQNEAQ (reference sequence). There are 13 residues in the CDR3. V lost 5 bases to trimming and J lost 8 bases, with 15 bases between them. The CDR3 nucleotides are TGTGCCAGCAGCCAACCAGGGGCTGTAGGCTACACCTTC. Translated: CASSQPGAVGYTF.

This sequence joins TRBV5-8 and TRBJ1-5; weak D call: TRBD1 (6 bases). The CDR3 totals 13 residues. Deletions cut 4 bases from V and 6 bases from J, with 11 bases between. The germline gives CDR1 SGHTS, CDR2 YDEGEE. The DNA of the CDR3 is TGTGCCAGCAGCGAACAGGGCTTTCAGCCCCAGCATTTT. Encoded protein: CASSEQGFQPQHF.

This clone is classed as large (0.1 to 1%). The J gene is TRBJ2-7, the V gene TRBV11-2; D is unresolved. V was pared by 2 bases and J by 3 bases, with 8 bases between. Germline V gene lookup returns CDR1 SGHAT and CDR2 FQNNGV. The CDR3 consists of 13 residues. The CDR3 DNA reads TGTGCCAGCAGCTTACCAGGAGTCTACGAGCAGTACTTC. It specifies CASSLPGVYEQYF. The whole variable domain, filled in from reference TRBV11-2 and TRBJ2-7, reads EAGVAQSPRYKIIEKRQSVAFWCNPISGHATLYWYQQILGQGPKLLIQFQNNGVVDDSQLPKDRFSAERLKGVDSTLKIQPAKLEDSAVYLCASSLPGVYEQYFGPGTRLTVT.